This record looks at one T cell receptor (beta chain) sequence and its context. The data stem from a study of OX40 agonist ivuxolimab in advanced cancers. Study details: With ivuxolimab, an agonistic anti-OX40 (CD134) antibody, patients were treated.

The CDR3 is 15 amino acids. The germline gives CDR1 SGHDT, CDR2 YYEEEE. V was pared by 0 bases and J by 7 bases, with 13 bases between. This table comes from immunoSEQ multiplex PCR, and its TCRdb copy is limited to in-frame clones, with some not included. The table records tens of thousands of clones, 80% to 90% of them present only once. The gene calls are TRBV5-6 and TRBJ1-4; perhaps TRBD1 as D (6 bases). The TCR was taken from an adult with an advanced solid tumor such as melanoma, head and neck, liver or kidney cancer. The input for sequencing was CD4+ or CD8+ T cells sorted from blood, taken in a trial of the OX40 agonist ivuxolimab. CDR3 sequence: CASSLAGGASEKLFF. The DNA for the CDR3 is TGTGCCAGCAGCTTGGCCGGGGGGGCGAGTGAAAAACTGTTTTTT.